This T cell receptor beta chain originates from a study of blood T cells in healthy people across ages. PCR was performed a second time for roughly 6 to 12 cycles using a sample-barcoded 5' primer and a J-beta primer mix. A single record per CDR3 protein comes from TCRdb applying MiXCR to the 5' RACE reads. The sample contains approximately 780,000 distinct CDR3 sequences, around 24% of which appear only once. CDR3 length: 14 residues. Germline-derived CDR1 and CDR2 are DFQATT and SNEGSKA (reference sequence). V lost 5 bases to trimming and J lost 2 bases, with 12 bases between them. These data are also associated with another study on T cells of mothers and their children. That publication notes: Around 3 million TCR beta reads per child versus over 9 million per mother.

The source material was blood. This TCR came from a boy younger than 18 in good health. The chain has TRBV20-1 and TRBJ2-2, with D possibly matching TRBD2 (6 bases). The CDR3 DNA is TGCAGTGCTTATAGCGGACTAAACACCGGGGAGCTGTTTTTT. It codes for CSAYSGLNTGELFF.